The rows below give T cell receptor beta chains drawn from one sample of a study of T cells after yellow fever vaccination. TCRdb analysed the 5' RACE reads with MiXCR anew, one entry per CDR3 protein. This sample has a few hundred thousand distinct CDR3 sequences, with more than 8.5% found just once. The material sequenced was PBMCs, taken on the day of the first yellow fever vaccination. Source of these receptors: a man aged 18 to 29 who received the YFV17D yellow fever vaccine. Both conserved end residues are part of each CDR3. The D gene is left open where the match is weak. Expanded clones are given a class, and other clones once, few, many or no size at all.

d_call	v_call	j_call	clone_size	cdr3_aa	cdr3_nt
-	TRBV7-9	TRBJ1-6	-	CASDIAPLHF	TGTGCCAGCGATATTGCACCCCTCCACTTT
-	TRBV27	TRBJ2-1	-	CASSLVRTLNPNEQFF	TGTGCCAGCAGTTTAGTTCGGACCCTTAACCCCAATGAGCAGTTCTTC
-	TRBV3-1	TRBJ1-2	few	CASSLRTVNYGYTF	TGTGCCAGCAGCCTTCGGACGGTTAACTATGGCTACACCTTC
TRBD2	TRBV29-1	TRBJ2-3	many	CSGGGRDFFTDTQYF	TGCAGCGGGGGGGGACGGGACTTTTTTACAGATACGCAGTATTTT
-	TRBV29-1	TRBJ1-6	many	CSVGASSDSPLHF	TGCAGCGTTGGTGCCAGCTCCGATTCACCCCTCCACTTT
TRBD1	TRBV5-1	TRBJ2-2	-	CASSLRAVGGDTGELFF	TGCGCCAGCAGCTTGAGGGCGGTAGGGGGCGACACCGGGGAGCTGTTTTTT
-	TRBV19	TRBJ2-3	few	CASSRVVLMDTQYF	TGTGCCAGTAGCAGGGTTGTATTGATGGATACGCAGTATTTT
-	TRBV29-1	TRBJ2-5	few	CSVDGGLEETQYF	TGCAGCGTTGATGGGGGGTTGGAAGAGACCCAGTACTTC
TRBD1	TRBV10-2	TRBJ1-5	-	CASSDVQGGGEPQHF	TGCGCCAGCAGTGACGTCCAGGGGGGAGGGGAGCCCCAGCATTTT
TRBD2	TRBV4-1	TRBJ2-3	few	CASSHPSVAGGNTDTQYF	TGCGCCAGCAGCCACCCGTCTGTAGCGGGGGGGAACACAGATACGCAGTATTTT
-	TRBV6-2/TRBV6-3	TRBJ2-1	few	CASSYRGSGYNEQFF	TGTGCCAGCAGTTACCGGGGTAGCGGTTACAATGAGCAGTTCTTC
TRBD1	TRBV2	TRBJ2-1	-	CASRAGTGVLNEQFF	TGTGCCAGCAGGGCCGGGACAGGGGTCCTTAATGAGCAGTTCTTC
TRBD1	TRBV6-1	TRBJ1-2	-	CASSDRDRILRGYTF	TGTGCCAGCAGTGACCGGGACAGGATACTTAGGGGCTACACCTTC
-	TRBV29-1	TRBJ2-7	-	CSVVKGEMVRAEQYF	TGCAGCGTTGTAAAGGGTGAGATGGTGAGGGCCGAGCAGTACTTC
-	TRBV2	TRBJ2-7	-	CASARDYEQYF	TGTGCCAGCGCCCGGGACTACGAGCAGTACTTC
-	TRBV4-1	TRBJ2-5	-	CASSRLLERKETQYF	TGCGCCAGCAGCCGCCTCCTAGAAAGAAAAGAGACCCAGTACTTC
-	TRBV18	TRBJ1-2	-	CASSPVGAAGTNYGYTF	TGTGCCAGCTCACCAGTAGGGGCGGCAGGGACCAACTATGGCTACACCTTC
TRBD1	TRBV27	TRBJ1-5	few	CASSTLQPGTGGISNQPQHF	TGTGCCAGCAGTACCCTCCAGCCGGGGACAGGGGGCATTAGCAATCAGCCCCAGCATTTT
TRBD2	TRBV5-1	TRBJ2-3	few	CASNGTPKGLAGGKGSTDTQYF	TGCGCCAGCAACGGGACACCCAAAGGACTAGCGGGGGGGAAAGGCAGCACAGATACGCAGTATTTT
TRBD1	TRBV20-1	TRBJ2-3	few	CSARGGATGEDTQYF	TGCAGTGCTAGAGGGGGGGCGACAGGGGAAGATACGCAGTATTTT
TRBD2	TRBV5-1	TRBJ2-1	-	CASSLLSGGHNEQFF	TGCGCCAGCAGCCTGTTGAGCGGGGGGCACAATGAGCAGTTCTTC